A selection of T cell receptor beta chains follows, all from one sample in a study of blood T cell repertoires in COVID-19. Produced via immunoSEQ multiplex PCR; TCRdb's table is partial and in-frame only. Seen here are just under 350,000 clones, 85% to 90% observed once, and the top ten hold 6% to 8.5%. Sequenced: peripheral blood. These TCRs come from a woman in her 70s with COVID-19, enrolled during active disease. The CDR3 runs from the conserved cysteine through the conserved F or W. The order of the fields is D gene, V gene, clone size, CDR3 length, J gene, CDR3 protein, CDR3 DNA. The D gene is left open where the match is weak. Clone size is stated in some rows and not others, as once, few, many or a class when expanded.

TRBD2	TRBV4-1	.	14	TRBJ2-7	CASSSGGTSYEQYF	TGCGCCAGCAGCTCCGGGGGGACTAGCTACGAGCAGTACTTC
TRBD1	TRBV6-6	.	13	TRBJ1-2	CASNMDRAYGYTF	TGTGCCAGCAATATGGACAGGGCATATGGCTACACCTTC
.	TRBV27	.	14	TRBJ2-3	CASSRDPREGTQYF	TGTGCCAGCAGTCGCGACCCGAGAGAGGGTACGCAGTATTTT
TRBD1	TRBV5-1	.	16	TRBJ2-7	CASSPGDRTTNYEQYF	TGCGCCAGCAGCCCGGGGGACAGGACTACCAACTACGAGCAGTACTTC
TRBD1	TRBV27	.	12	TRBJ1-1	CASSLGQGRTFF	TGTGCCAGCAGTTTGGGACAGGGGAGAACTTTCTTT
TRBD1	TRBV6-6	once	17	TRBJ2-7	CASSHTGTGGLPYEQYF	TGTGCCAGCAGTCATACCGGGACAGGGGGCCTCCCCTACGAGCAGTACTTC
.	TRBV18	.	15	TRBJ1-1	CASSREDGGGAEAFF	TGTGCCAGCTCACGAGAGGACGGTGGAGGAGCTGAAGCTTTCTTT
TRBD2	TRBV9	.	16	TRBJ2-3	CASSPRTSGVPDTQYF	TGTGCCAGCAGCCCACGGACTAGCGGGGTTCCAGATACGCAGTATTTT
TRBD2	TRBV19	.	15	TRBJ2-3	CASSTRLADTDTQYF	TGTGCCAGTAGTACCCGACTAGCGGACACAGATACGCAGTATTTT
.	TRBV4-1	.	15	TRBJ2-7	CASSQDPTSTYEQYF	TGCGCCAGCAGCCAAGATCCGACATCTACCTACGAGCAGTACTTC
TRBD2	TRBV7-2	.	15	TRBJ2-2	CASSFSGGNTGELFF	TGTGCCAGCAGCTTTAGCGGGGGGAACACCGGGGAGCTGTTTTTT
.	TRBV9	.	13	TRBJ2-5	CASSTNFGETQYF	TGTGCCAGCAGCACCAACTTCGGGGAGACCCAGTACTTC
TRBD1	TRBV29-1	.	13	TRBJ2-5	CSGSTGAVETQYF	TGCAGCGGATCAACAGGGGCGGTAGAGACCCAGTACTTC
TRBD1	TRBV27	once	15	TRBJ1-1	CASRGGQGRSGEAFF	TGTGCCAGCAGGGGCGGACAGGGCAGATCGGGTGAAGCTTTCTTT
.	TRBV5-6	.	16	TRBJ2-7	CASRRGLGSPLYEQYF	TGTGCCAGCCGGCGGGGGCTGGGTTCCCCCCTCTACGAGCAGTACTTC
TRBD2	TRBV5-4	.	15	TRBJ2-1	CASSPKGLADNEQFF	TGTGCCAGCAGCCCGAAGGGACTAGCGGACAATGAGCAGTTCTTC
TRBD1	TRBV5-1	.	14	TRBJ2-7	CASSPGQGAYEQYF	TGCGCCAGCAGCCCGGGACAGGGGGCCTACGAGCAGTACTTC
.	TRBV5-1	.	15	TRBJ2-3	CASTPLEISTDTQYF	TGCGCCAGCACCCCCCTAGAAATCAGCACAGATACGCAGTATTTT
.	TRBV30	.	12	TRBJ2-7	CAWTEGRREQYF	TGTGCCTGGACAGAGGGTCGCAGGGAGCAGTACTTC
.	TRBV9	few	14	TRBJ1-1	CASSVTVGVTEAFF	TGTGCCAGCAGCGTAACAGTAGGGGTAACTGAAGCTTTCTTT
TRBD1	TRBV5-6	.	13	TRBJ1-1	CASSSTGMGQAFF	TGTGCCAGCAGCTCTACAGGGATGGGACAGGCTTTCTTT
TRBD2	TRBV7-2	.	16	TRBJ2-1	CASRSQRGDKYNEQFF	TGTGCCAGCAGATCACAGCGGGGGGATAAGTACAATGAGCAGTTCTTC
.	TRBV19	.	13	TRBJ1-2	CASTKDPARGYTF	TGTGCCAGTACTAAAGACCCGGCGCGGGGCTACACCTTC
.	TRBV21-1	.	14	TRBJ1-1	CASSPGGEGTEAFF	TGTGCCAGCAGCCCCGGAGGGGAAGGGACTGAAGCTTTCTTT
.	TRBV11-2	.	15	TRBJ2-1	CASSLRAGTYNEQFF	TGTGCCAGCAGCTTAAGGGCGGGGACCTACAATGAGCAGTTCTTC
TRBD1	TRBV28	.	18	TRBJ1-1	CASRITGGSYSMNTEAFF	TGTGCCAGCAGAATAACAGGGGGCAGCTATTCGATGAACACTGAAGCTTTCTTT
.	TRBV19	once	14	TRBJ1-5	CASSPREGDQPQHF	TGTGCCAGTAGTCCCCGGGAGGGAGATCAGCCCCAGCATTTT
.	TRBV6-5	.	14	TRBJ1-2	CASSLRQGFYGYTF	TGTGCCAGCAGTTTGAGACAAGGCTTCTATGGCTACACCTTC
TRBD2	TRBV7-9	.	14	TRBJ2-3	CASDGLAGTDTQYF	TGTGCCAGCGACGGACTAGCGGGCACAGATACGCAGTATTTT
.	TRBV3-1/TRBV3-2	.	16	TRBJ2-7	CASSQDRGRGGYEQYF	TGTGCCAGCAGCCAAGATCGGGGTAGGGGGGGTTACGAGCAGTACTTC
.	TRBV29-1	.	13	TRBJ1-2	CSVAKQGHYGYTF	TGCAGCGTTGCAAAACAGGGTCACTATGGCTACACCTTC
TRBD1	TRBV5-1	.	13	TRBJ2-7	CASSLTGGREQYF	TGCGCCAGCAGCTTGACAGGGGGGCGGGAGCAGTACTTC
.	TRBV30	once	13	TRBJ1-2	CAWSVRVSGGYTF	TGTGCCTGGAGTGTAAGGGTTTCGGGAGGCTACACCTTC
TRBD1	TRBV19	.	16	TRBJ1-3	CASSLTGSGSGNTIYF	TGTGCCAGTAGTCTGACAGGGAGCGGCTCTGGAAACACCATATATTTT
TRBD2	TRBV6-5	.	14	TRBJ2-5	CASSLVAGEETQYF	TGTGCCAGCAGTTTGGTAGCGGGGGAAGAGACCCAGTACTTC
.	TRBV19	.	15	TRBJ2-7	CASSIKAQGDYEQYF	TGTGCCAGTAGTATAAAGGCGCAAGGGGACTACGAGCAGTACTTC
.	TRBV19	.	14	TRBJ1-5	CASRNDRNNQPQHF	TGTGCCAGTAGGAACGACAGAAACAATCAGCCCCAGCATTTT
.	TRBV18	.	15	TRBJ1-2	CASSPKTGTNYGYTF	TGTGCCAGCTCACCTAAAACCGGGACAAACTATGGCTACACCTTC
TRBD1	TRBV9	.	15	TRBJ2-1	CASSTTGSSYNEQFF	TGTGCCAGCAGCACGACAGGGAGCTCCTACAATGAGCAGTTCTTC
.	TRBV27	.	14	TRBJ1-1	CASSFRGENTEAFF	TGTGCCAGCAGTTTCCGGGGGGAGAACACTGAAGCTTTCTTT
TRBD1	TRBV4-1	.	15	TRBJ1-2	CASSRTGGLNYGYTF	TGCGCCAGCAGCCGGACAGGGGGGCTGAACTATGGCTACACCTTC
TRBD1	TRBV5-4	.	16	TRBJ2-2	CASSWGQGANTGELFF	TGTGCCAGCAGCTGGGGTCAGGGGGCGAACACCGGGGAGCTGTTTTTT
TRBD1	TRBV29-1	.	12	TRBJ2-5	CSAGGARETQYF	TGCAGCGCAGGGGGCGCGAGGGAGACCCAGTACTTC
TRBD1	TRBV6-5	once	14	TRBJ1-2	CASSYRDSPYGYTF	TGTGCCAGCAGTTACCGGGACAGCCCCTATGGCTACACCTTC
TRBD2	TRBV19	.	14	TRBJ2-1	CASSAPWRGAFWFF	TGTGCCAGTAGTGCCCCATGGCGGGGGGCATTCTGGTTCTTC
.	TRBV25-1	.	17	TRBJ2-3	CASSDPGRGRWTDTQYF	TGTGCCAGCAGTGACCCAGGGCGGGGGCGATGGACAGATACGCAGTATTTT
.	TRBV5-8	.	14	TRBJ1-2	CASNPDSSNYGYTF	TGTGCCAGCAACCCGGACAGTTCTAACTATGGCTACACCTTC
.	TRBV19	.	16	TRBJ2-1	CASTRDSGNSYNEQFF	TGTGCCAGTACTAGAGATTCAGGGAACTCCTACAATGAGCAGTTCTTC
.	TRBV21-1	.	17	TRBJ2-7	CASSKYRRDRTPYEQYF	TGTGCCAGCAGCAAATATCGGCGGGACAGGACCCCCTACGAGCAGTACTTC
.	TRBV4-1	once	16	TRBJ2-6	CASSLGEEAGANVLTF	TGCGCCAGCAGCTTGGGGGAGGAGGCTGGGGCCAACGTCCTGACTTTC
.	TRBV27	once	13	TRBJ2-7	CASSPPWQYEQYF	TGTGCCAGCAGTCCCCCGTGGCAGTACGAGCAGTACTTC
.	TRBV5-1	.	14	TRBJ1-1	CASSLGGDRTEAFF	TGCGCCAGCAGCTTGGGGGGCGACCGCACTGAAGCTTTCTTT
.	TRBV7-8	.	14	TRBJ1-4	CASSLRATNEKLFF	TGTGCCAGCAGCTTAAGAGCAACTAATGAAAAACTGTTTTTT
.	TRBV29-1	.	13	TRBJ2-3	CSVGGSSTDTQYF	TGCAGCGTTGGGGGCTCTTCCACAGATACGCAGTATTTT
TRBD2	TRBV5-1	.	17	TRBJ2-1	CASSDGLAGGGYNEQFF	TGCGCCAGCAGCGACGGACTAGCGGGGGGCGGGTACAATGAGCAGTTCTTC
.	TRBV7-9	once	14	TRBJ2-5	CASSFTGLQETQYF	TGTGCCAGCAGCTTCACCGGACTCCAAGAGACCCAGTACTTC
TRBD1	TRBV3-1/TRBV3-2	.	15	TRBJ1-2	CASSPRGGTGYGYTF	TGTGCCAGCAGCCCCAGGGGTGGGACAGGGTATGGCTACACCTTC